These 28 T cell receptor beta chains were sequenced from one sample in a study of blood T cell repertoires in COVID-19. The repertoire was sequenced with immunoSEQ multiplex PCR; TCRdb's copy has only in-frame clones and lacks some. The sample contains some 76,000 clones, roughly 80% of which appear only once. The source material was peripheral blood. These receptors came from a woman aged 55-69 years with acute or convalescent COVID-19.

This sequence joins TRBV5-6 and TRBJ1-5; the D gene is possibly TRBD1 (6 bases). V shed 2 bases and J shed 5 bases, with 11 bases lying between them. Germline CDR1 is SGHDT and CDR2 is YYEEEE. The CDR3 length is 14 residues. CDR3 residues: CASSFRQVDQPQHF. For the CDR3, the DNA is TGTGCCAGCAGCTTTCGACAGGTGGATCAGCCCCAGCATTTT.

The CDR3 sequence is CASSQEWLTRTGPGNTIYF. DNA of the CDR3: TGCGCCAGCAGCCAAGAATGGTTAACAAGGACAGGGCCTGGAAACACCATATATTTT. This chain joins TRBV4-1 and TRBJ1-3; 8 bases are shared with TRBD1. The CDR3 length is 19 residues. From germline, CDR1 is MGHRA and CDR2 YSYEKL. Trimming removed 0 bases from V and 2 bases from J; junction bases left unmatched: 12.

The chain employs TRBV9 and TRBJ1-4, with 7 bases fitting TRBD1. This CDR3 is built from 12 residues. V shed 3 bases and J 8 bases; nucleotides not matched to a gene: 1. Germline CDR1 reads SGDLS; CDR2 reads YYNGEE. As DNA, the CDR3 is TGTGCCAGCAGCGCGGACAGGGAAAAACTGTTTTTT. This encodes CASSADREKLFF.

The chain combines TRBV15 with TRBJ1-5; 8 bases are a match to TRBD1. The CDR3 is 15 residues long. Germline lookup yields CDR1 LNHNV and CDR2 YYDKDF (reference sequence). V trimming: 0 bases; J trimming: 7 bases; junction bases outside the gene matches: 5. This CDR3 reads CATSRDLAGGQPQHF. In DNA form, the CDR3 reads TGTGCCACCAGCAGAGATCTGGCAGGGGGCCAGCCCCAGCATTTT.

The V gene is TRBV7-8, the J gene TRBJ2-2; D might be TRBD1 (6 bases). V lost 2 bases, J lost 7 bases, and 17 bases lay in between. Germline CDR1 and CDR2: SGHVS and FQNEAQ. CDR3 length: 16 residues. CDR3 nucleotides: TGTGCCAGCAGCTTATATCCAGGGGATATGATCGGGGAGCTGTTTTTT. The encoded protein is CASSLYPGDMIGELFF.

V is TRBV30 and J is TRBJ1-6, with no clear D. The CDR3 extends over 13 amino acids. V lost 5 bases and J 8 bases, leaving 13 bases between the germline ends. CDR1 is GTSNPN, CDR2 SVGIG, per germline (reference sequence). In DNA, the CDR3 is TGTGCCTGGGCAACGGCCCGGGATTCACCCCTCCACTTT. This gives the protein CAWATARDSPLHF.

V gene TRBV6-6 combines with J gene TRBJ2-2; 8 bases are a match to TRBD1. This CDR3 is built from 14 residues. V lost 3 bases and J lost 7; bases outside the gene matches: 4. The germline V gene has CDR1 MNHNY and CDR2 SVGAGI (reference sequence). CDR3 amino acids: CASSYGQGDGELFF. In nucleotides, the CDR3 is TGTGCCAGCAGTTATGGACAGGGAGACGGGGAGCTGTTTTTT.

V and J are TRBV19 and TRBJ1-5, with 7 positions matching TRBD1. Germline CDR1 and CDR2: LNHDA and SQIVND (reference sequence). V lost 3 bases and J lost 0; bases outside the gene matches: 5. The CDR3 covers 16 residues. The CDR3 region has the DNA TGTGCCAGTAGTATCACAGGGGAACCTAGCAATCAGCCCCAGCATTTT. It yields the protein CASSITGEPSNQPQHF.

Ten or more counts support this clone. The chain recombines TRBV7-2 with TRBJ1-2, with TRBD1 matching 8 bases. This CDR3 is built from 15 residues. V lost 5 bases, J lost 4 bases, and 9 bases stayed unmatched. CDR1 is SGHTA and CDR2 is FQGNSA in the germline V gene. In DNA form, the CDR3 reads TGTGCCAGCAGCAGCGGCCAGGGGGCCCTCTATGGCTACACCTTC. Protein sequence: CASSSGQGALYGYTF.

CDR3 coding DNA: TGTGCCAGCAGCCCGCAACGGCTGACTAGCGGGGGCGCGGAGCAGTTCTTC. Translating it yields CASSPQRLTSGGAEQFF. The chain couples TRBV7-8 to TRBJ2-1; 12 positions agree with TRBD2. V lost 5 bases and J lost 10; bases outside the gene matches: 15. The CDR3 sequence is 17 residues long. CDR1 SGHVS and CDR2 FQNEAQ come from the germline V gene.

V gene TRBV2 combines with J gene TRBJ2-3; a possible D gene is TRBD2 (5 bases). This CDR3 contains 14 residues. CDR1 is SNHLY, CDR2 FYNNEI, per germline. V lost 4 bases to trimming and J lost 0 bases, with 8 bases between them. CDR3 in amino acids: CASSGRTSTDTQYF. As DNA, the CDR3 is TGTGCCAGCAGTGGACGGACTAGCACAGATACGCAGTATTTT. Full variable domain (outside the CDR3, taken from reference TRBV2 and TRBJ2-3): EPEVTQTPSHQVTQMGQEVILRCVPISNHLYFYWYRQILGQKVEFLVSFYNNEISEKSEIFDDQFSVERPDGSNFTLKIRSTKLEDSAMYFCASSGRTSTDTQYFGPGTRLTVL.

The CDR3 reads CSAGQGSNTEAFF. The CDR3 coding sequence is TGCAGCGCCGGACAGGGTTCAAACACTGAAGCTTTCTTT. The chain employs TRBV29-1 and TRBJ1-1; 8 bases align to TRBD1. The junction had 6 bases not matched to a gene; V was cut back by 7 bases and J by 2 bases. From germline, CDR1 is SQVTM and CDR2 ANQGSEA. This CDR3 contains 13 residues.

V is TRBV3-1 (or the pseudogene TRBV3-2) and J is TRBJ2-7, with TRBD1 identical over 9 bases. Germline loops: CDR1 LGHDT, CDR2 YNNKEL (reference sequence). Trimming took 7 bases from V and 3 from J; bases not matched to a gene: 1. CDR3 length equals 12 residues. This chain's CDR3 is CASMDRGYEQYF. The CDR3 coding sequence is TGTGCCAGCATGGACAGGGGCTACGAGCAGTACTTC.

This clone was counted between two and nine times. The V gene is TRBV30, the J gene TRBJ1-1; unclear D gene. The CDR3 totals 14 residues. Germline CDR1 reads GTSNPN; CDR2 reads SVGIG (reference sequence). Trimming shortened V by 1 base and J by 0 bases, and 9 bases separated the two germline ends. The CDR3 DNA follows: TGTGCCTGGAGTGGGGCCCCGGTGAACACTGAAGCTTTCTTT. Encoded protein: CAWSGAPVNTEAFF. The entire variable domain, with the rest obtained from reference TRBV30 and TRBJ1-1, is as follows: SQTIHQWPATLVQPVGSPLSLECTVEGTSNPNLYWYRQAAGRGLQLLFYSVGIGQISSEVPQNLSASRPQDRQFILSSKKLLLSDSGFYLCAWSGAPVNTEAFFGQGTRLTVV.

V and J are TRBV6-2 or TRBV6-3 and TRBJ2-3; 11 bases are a match to TRBD2. CDR3 length: 16 amino acids. Germline V CDR1 and CDR2: MNHEY, SVGEGT. V lost 0 bases and J lost 5; bases outside the gene matches: 4. The CDR3 nucleotides read TGTGCCAGCAGTTACTCAGCTAGCGGGGGGCGAGATACGCAGTATTTT. Amino acid sequence: CASSYSASGGRDTQYF.

The rearrangement links TRBV20-1 to TRBJ2-7; 9 bases line up with TRBD1. This CDR3 spans 14 amino acids. Germline V CDR1 and CDR2: DFQATT, SNEGSKA (reference sequence). V was clipped by 3 bases and J by 4 bases; unmatched bases: 7. For the CDR3, the DNA is TGCAGTGCTAGTCGGGACAGGGCAAGTTACGAGCAGTACGTC. Translation: CSASRDRASYEQYV.

The chain combines TRBV30 with TRBJ2-5; 8 bases map to TRBD1. The CDR3 is 14 amino acids. Germline CDR1 reads GTSNPN; CDR2 reads SVGIG (reference sequence). J lost 4 bases, V lost 0 bases, and 4 bases had no gene match. The CDR3 loop reads CAWSVGDRGETQYF. The CDR3 nucleotides read TGTGCCTGGAGTGTCGGAGACAGGGGAGAGACCCAGTACTTC.

As regards this clone: Additional DNA sequences in this sample encode the identical CDR3. J is TRBJ2-2 and V is TRBV18; a weak D match, TRBD1 (5 bases). Between the trimmed V and J ends, which lost 3 bases and 1 base, there was a span of 9 bases. This CDR3 comprises 15 residues. CDR1 is KGHSH, CDR2 LQKENI, per germline. DNA for the CDR3: TGTGCCAGCTCACCCTCGACAGAGAACACCGGGGAGCTGTTTTTT. This codes for CASSPSTENTGELFF.

CDR3 coding DNA: TGTGCCACCAGTGATCGGGACAGGGGCACAGATACGCAGTATTTT. It specifies CATSDRDRGTDTQYF. The chain recombines TRBV24-1 with TRBJ2-3; 9 bases line up with TRBD1. Looked up from germline, CDR1 is KGHDR and CDR2 is SFDVKD. The CDR3 totals 15 residues. V trimming: 3 bases; J trimming: 1 base; junction bases outside the gene matches: 1.

CDR3: CSARISETQYF. CDR3 coding DNA: TGCAGTGCTAGAATTTCGGAGACCCAGTACTTC. The chain uses TRBV20-1 and TRBJ2-5, with D unresolved. Germline V CDR1 and CDR2: DFQATT, SNEGSKA (reference sequence). V was shortened by 2 bases and J by 5 bases, with 6 bases between the two germline ends. The CDR3 has 11 amino acids.

This clone was counted at least ten times. The rearrangement uses TRBV19 and TRBJ2-3; the match to TRBD2 covers 8 bases. The CDR3 totals 15 residues. The germline V gene has CDR1 LNHDA and CDR2 SQIVND (reference sequence). The V segment lost 6 bases and the J segment 0 bases; nucleotides outside the gene matches: 5. Here the CDR3 DNA reads TGTGCCAGTAGAACTAGCGGCCGAAGCACAGATACGCAGTATTTT. It is translated as CASRTSGRSTDTQYF. The whole variable domain, remainder taken from reference TRBV19 and TRBJ2-3, is DGGITQSPKYLFRKEGQNVTLSCEQNLNHDAMYWYRQDPGQGLRLIYYSQIVNDFQKGDIAEGYSVSREKKESFPLTVTSAQKNPTAFYLCASRTSGRSTDTQYFGPGTRLTVL.

The chain combines TRBV30 with TRBJ1-1; unclear D gene. The CDR3 is 13 amino acids. The V gene's germline CDR1 is GTSNPN and CDR2 SVGIG (reference sequence). With 4 bases removed from V and 1 base from J, the gap between germline ends came to 10 bases. In DNA form, the CDR3 reads TGTGCCTGGAACGGGGAAACGAACACTGAAGCTTTCTTT. Protein product: CAWNGETNTEAFF.

The gene calls are TRBV7-9 and TRBJ1-1, with a tentative D call TRBD1 (5 bases). Germline values: CDR1 SEHNR, CDR2 FQNEAQ (reference sequence). Trimming took off 3 bases at V and 5 bases at J, with 10 bases between the two ends. The CDR3 has 13 amino acids. The CDR3 protein is CASSLQGDTEAFF. For the CDR3, the DNA is TGTGCCAGCAGCTTGCAGGGTGATACTGAAGCTTTCTTT.

Here the CDR3 reads CASTRIPGYAGNTIYF. The CDR3 DNA reads as TGTGCCAGCACCCGCATCCCAGGGTACGCTGGAAACACCATATATTTT. The V gene is TRBV7-9, the J gene TRBJ1-3; possibly TRBD1 for D (5 bases). CDR1 is SEHNR and CDR2 is FQNEAQ in the germline V gene (reference sequence). CDR3 length: 16 amino acids. The germline V and J ends were trimmed by 7 bases and 2 bases, with 18 bases remaining between them.

This rearrangement joins TRBV2 to TRBJ1-1; D gene uncertain. The CDR3 has 15 amino acids. Germline V gene data show CDR1 as SNHLY and CDR2 as FYNNEI. V was clipped by 2 bases and J by 2 bases, with 12 bases between them. This CDR3 reads CASSEYYLSNTEAFF. The DNA for the CDR3 is TGTGCCAGCAGTGAATATTATCTATCAAACACTGAAGCTTTCTTT.

The CDR3 sequence is CASSPRTENYGYTF. CDR3 DNA: TGTGCCAGCAGCCCCCGGACAGAGAACTATGGCTACACCTTC. The rearrangement uses TRBV3-1 (or the pseudogene TRBV3-2) and TRBJ1-2; possibly TRBD1 for D (6 bases). V lost 4 bases, J lost 2 bases, and 11 bases lay in between. Germline V gene lookup returns CDR1 LGHDT and CDR2 YNNKEL (reference sequence). This CDR3 has 14 residues.

This clone was observed at least ten times. V usage is TRBV14 and J usage is TRBJ1-1; D is possibly TRBD1 (6 bases). V was cut by 10 bases and J by 1 base, with 16 bases left in between. Germline CDR1 is SGHDN and CDR2 is FVKESK. The CDR3 sequence is 14 residues long. The CDR3 bases are TGTGCCACTACACGGCAGGACAGGAACACTGAAGCTTTCTTT. Translating it yields CATTRQDRNTEAFF.

The chain is built from TRBV6-2 or TRBV6-3 and TRBJ1-1, with D uncertain. Trimming removed 5 bases at V and 6 bases at J, with 10 bases between. Germline assignment: CDR1 MNHEY and CDR2 SVGEGT. There are 12 residues in the CDR3. CDR3 DNA sequence: TGTGCCAGCAGTGAGGGTGCGGCTGAAGCTTTCTTT. This translates into CASSEGAAEAFF.